Here is one T cell receptor (beta chain) with its context. Its target is unknown. Once extracted for a subset, genomic DNA was divided evenly among several immunoSEQ plates. Sequenced by immunoSEQ multiplex PCR; TCRdb stores in-frame clones only, minus some. The sample carries roughly 2 million clones, 85% to 95% recorded once. These data are taken from a study of shared clonotypes between healthy human individuals. Study results and limitations: Some naive CD4 clonotypes, around 4.9%, turned up in common across four donors. The researchers took only blood, and tissue repertoires probably look different.

Per germline, CDR1 SGHTA and CDR2 FQGTGA. The trim removed 5 bases at V and 9 bases at J, leaving 8 bases unmatched. CDR3 length: 14 residues. Sequenced input: naive CD4+ T cells sorted from blood. Regarding subset: CD45RA+ positively selected. This chain links TRBV7-3 with TRBJ2-1, with 9 bases identical to TRBD1. This clonotype was obtained from a man younger than 30 in good health. In DNA form, the CDR3 reads TGTGCCAGCAGCCCCAGGACAGGGGACAGTGAGCAGTTCTTC. It specifies CASSPRTGDSEQFF.